This T cell receptor (beta chain) is drawn from a study of shared clonotypes between healthy human individuals. Study conclusions and caveats: Clonotypes shared by all four donors outscored non-shared clonotypes in generation probability. Although depth was large, rarefaction showed that sequencing of the sorted subsets was incomplete.

The germline V gene has CDR1 MNHNS and CDR2 SASEGT. This CDR3 is built from 14 residues. The ends were cut back, 3 bases at V and 8 bases at J, with 14 bases in the middle. Concerning this clone: Its specificity is unknown.

Once extracted for a subset, genomic DNA was divided evenly among several immunoSEQ plates. Sequencing was performed with immunoSEQ multiplex PCR; in TCRdb, only in-frame clones are kept and a portion is missing. Here the sample spans 90,000 to 120,000 clones, approximately 70% being singletons. This chain joins TRBV6-1 and TRBJ1-5; perhaps TRBD1 as D (6 bases). The sequencing sample was made of memory CD8+ T cells sorted from blood. Sample subset: CD45RO+ cells pooled with CCR7-negative TemRA cells. The receptor's source is a woman under 40 in good health. Here the CDR3 DNA reads TGTGCCAGCAGTGACCGACAGGATGGGAAGCCCCAGCATTTT. Translating it yields CASSDRQDGKPQHF.